The 7 T cell receptor beta chains reported below all come from one sample, sequenced in a study of T cell repertoires in cytomegalovirus infection. TCRdb called the reads again in MiXCR, with one record for every CDR3 protein. This sample yields around 490,000 distinct CDR3 sequences, of which 26% are seen a single time; roughly an eighth belongs to the top ten. Sequences were obtained from PBMCs. These receptors all come from a human donor in good health (CMV status not recorded). Some clones in this sample may be carry-over from other donors' samples.

This clonotype came up a few times. The chain is built from TRBV30 and TRBJ2-1, with TRBD2 matching over 16 bases. The germline V gene encodes CDR1 GTSNPN and CDR2 SVGIG (reference sequence). Unmatched junction bases numbered 13, after V lost 8 bases and J lost 3 bases. The CDR3 sequence is 18 residues long. CDR3 in amino acids: CAAKPGLAGGLIYNEQFF. The CDR3 DNA is TGTGCCGCGAAACCGGGACTAGCGGGAGGGCTAATCTACAATGAGCAGTTCTTC.

The gene calls are TRBV3-1 and TRBJ1-2; TRBD1 is a possible D gene (5 bases). Germline assignment: CDR1 LGHDT and CDR2 YNNKEL (reference sequence). V was clipped by 8 bases and J by 3 bases, with 16 bases between them. The CDR3 covers 14 residues. CDR3 sequence reads: CASRPLGGYYGYTF. The CDR3 DNA follows: TGTGCCAGCCGCCCTCTGGGGGGGTACTATGGCTACACCTTC.

This clonotype was observed at least ten times. The chain carries TRBV7-2 and TRBJ2-2; no definite D call. The V and J ends lost 3 bases and 5 bases respectively, with 10 bases between them. The CDR3 covers 14 residues. CDR1 is SGHTA and CDR2 is FQGNSA in the germline V gene. The CDR3 DNA reads TGTGCCAGCAGCTTGCGCCTTTGGACCGGGGAGCTGTTTTTT. Amino acids: CASSLRLWTGELFF.

The sample holds a few counts of this clonotype. In nucleotides, the CDR3 is TGTGCCAGTAGTGACAGGGATTCCGATGAAGCTTTCTTT. Amino acids: CASSDRDSDEAFF. The chain links TRBV19 to TRBJ1-1; TRBD1 aligns across 7 bases. With V trimmed by 5 bases and J by 7 bases, 7 bases remained unmatched. This CDR3 contains 13 residues. Germline CDR1 LNHDA, CDR2 SQIVND (reference sequence).

This clonotype has a handful of counts. This chain connects TRBV28 to TRBJ2-1; D might be TRBD1 or TRBD2, each matching 5 bases. The CDR3 runs 19 residues. CDR1 MDHEN and CDR2 SYDVKM come from the germline V gene. Deletions cut 6 bases from V and 10 bases from J, with 34 bases between. The CDR3 protein is CASSDPGRLSLSQGREQFF. In DNA, the CDR3 is TGTGCCAGCAGCGACCCGGGACGATTGAGTTTGAGTCAAGGGCGGGAGCAGTTCTTC.

V gene TRBV7-4 combines with J gene TRBJ1-1; D not resolved. V lost 2 bases to trimming and J lost 1 base, with 11 bases between them. The CDR3 runs to 15 residues. Germline loops: CDR1 SGHVT, CDR2 SQSDAQ. The CDR3 DNA reads as TGTGCCAGCAGCTTAATGTCACCCGAGAACACTGAAGCTTTCTTT. Translating gives CASSLMSPENTEAFF.

In the case of this clonotype: One base away lies a much larger clone, so this may be a sequencing read error. The rearrangement links TRBV7-2 to TRBJ2-1; TRBD2 aligns across 8 bases. Losses at the gene ends were 2 bases for V and 11 bases for J; bases not matched to a gene: 17. Germline V gene lookup returns CDR1 SGHTA and CDR2 FQGNSA. The CDR3 contains 17 residues. Here the CDR3 reads CASSLRGRPTLGNKQFF. The CDR3 DNA reads TGTGCCAGCAGCTTACGCGGGAGGCCCACTCTCGGGAATAAGCAGTTCTTC.